This T cell receptor beta chain was obtained from a study of post-analysis software for immune sequencing data. Background on the study: In terms of disease course, relapsing-remitting, secondary progressive and progressive-relapsing multiple sclerosis were included.

On this clonotype: Its antigen is not known. The junction and the germline gene differ at one end; a read error may be behind it.

Study outcomes and limitations: Controls showed lower frequencies than patients for five TRBV segments, and TRBV5-6, TRBV5-1 and TRBV20-1 were among these. Under F measure analysis, samples from one preparation batch co-clustered strongly. Compared against controls, patients with multiple sclerosis displayed significantly lower normalized Chao1 diversity.

CDR3 length: 18 residues. The germline V gene encodes CDR1 SGHAT and CDR2 FQDESV (reference sequence). Every TCR beta cDNA library bore unique molecular identifiers. Input populations of 1 to 10 million T cells gave rise to hundreds of thousands of cDNA molecules. Each CDR3 protein gets one entry after TCRdb re-called the PCR reads with MiXCR. The data hold about 260,000 distinct CDR3 sequences, with 35% to 40% observed a single time. This receptor was obtained from a girl aged 5-17 years with multiple sclerosis. The sequenced sample was blood. The rearrangement joins TRBV11-1 to TRBJ2-6; a weak D match, TRBD1 (6 bases). CDR3 amino acids: CASSGDTRLIAGTNVLTF. The CDR3 region has the DNA TGTGCCAGCAGCGGGGACACCCGGTTAATAGCTGGGACCAACGTCCTGACTTTC.